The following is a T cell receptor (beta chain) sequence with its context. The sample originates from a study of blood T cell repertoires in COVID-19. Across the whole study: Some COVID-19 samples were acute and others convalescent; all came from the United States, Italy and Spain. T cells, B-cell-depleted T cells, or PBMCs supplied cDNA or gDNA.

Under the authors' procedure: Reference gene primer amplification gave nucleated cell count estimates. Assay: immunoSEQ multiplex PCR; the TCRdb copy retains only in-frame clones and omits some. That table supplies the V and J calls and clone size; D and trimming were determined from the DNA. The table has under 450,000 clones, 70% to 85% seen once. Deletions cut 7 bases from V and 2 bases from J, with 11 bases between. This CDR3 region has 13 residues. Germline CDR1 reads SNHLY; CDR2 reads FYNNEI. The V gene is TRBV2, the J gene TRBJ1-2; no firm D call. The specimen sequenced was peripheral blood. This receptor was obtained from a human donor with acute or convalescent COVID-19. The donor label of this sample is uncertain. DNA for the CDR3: TGTGCCAGCAAGTTGGGCCCGAACTATGGCTACACCTTC. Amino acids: CASKLGPNYGYTF.